A selection of T cell receptor beta chains follows, all from one sample in a study of T cell repertoires in cytomegalovirus infection. No antigen is known for these receptors. TCRdb fed the reads into MiXCR, producing one record per CDR3 protein. The sample consists of some 940,000 distinct CDR3 sequences, around 30% of them appearing once. The sequences come from cultured CD8+ T cells from PBMCs, collected from culture after CMV antigen stimulation. These receptor sequences come from a human donor in good health (CMV status not recorded). Some clones in this sample may be carry-over from other donors' samples. CDR3s include the opening cysteine and the closing phenylalanine or tryptophan. The D gene is left open where the match is weak. Size tells how often a clone was seen (once, few, many) or the class of an expanded clone, and some rows leave it out.

.,.,TRBJ2-1,TRBV20-1,TGCAGTGCTCTTCCCCCGCGGCGGACCCCTTACAATGAGCAGTTCTTC,CSALPPRRTPYNEQFF
.,TRBD2,TRBJ2-7,TRBV7-6,TGTGCCAGCAGCTCGACTAGCGGGGGGGCATTCTCCTACGAGCAGTACTTC,CASSSTSGGAFSYEQYF
.,.,TRBJ2-2,TRBV20-1,TGCAGTGCTTTGAGGGGAAACACCGGGGAGCTGTTTTTT,CSALRGNTGELFF
.,.,TRBJ1-2,TRBV14,TGTGCCAGCAGCCCGCCGGGGCAGGGATGGTATGGCTACACCTTC,CASSPPGQGWYGYTF
many,.,TRBJ1-5,TRBV7-2,TGTGCCAGCAGCTTGGACGGTTATCAGCCCCAGCATTTT,CASSLDGYQPQHF
many,.,TRBJ1-2,TRBV7-9,TGTGCCAGCAGCTTAGTTTCTTCCGGACAGCCCAACGGTGGCTACACCTTC,CASSLVSSGQPNGGYTF
few,.,TRBJ1-4,TRBV7-4,TGTGCCAGCGCTTATCGTCGGGCCGGAGGGGAGATAAAACTGTTTTTT,CASAYRRAGGEIKLFF
many,TRBD2,TRBJ2-5,TRBV11-2,TGTGCCAGCAGCTTAGGTCTAGCGGGGGGGCCAGAGCGGCCGGGAGAGACCCAGTACTTC,CASSLGLAGGPERPGETQYF
.,.,TRBJ2-3,TRBV19,TGTGCCAGTAGTATGATACTGCGGGGGCCCTCCACAGATACGCAGTATTTT,CASSMILRGPSTDTQYF
.,.,TRBJ1-2,TRBV5-1,TGCGCCAGCAGCGTCACAGGGTACGATGGCTACACCTTC,CASSVTGYDGYTF
few,.,TRBJ1-1,TRBV27,TGTGCCAGCGGCAGATCCTCCTACACTGAAGCTTTCTTT,CASGRSSYTEAFF
many,TRBD2,TRBJ2-5,TRBV7-6,TGTGCCAGCAGCCCACTGACTAGCGGGGGGGCCCGTGAGACCCAGTACTTC,CASSPLTSGGARETQYF
once,.,TRBJ1-2,TRBV28,TGTGCCAGCAATTTGGATCCCGGCGGAAACTATGGCTACACCTTC,CASNLDPGGNYGYTF
.,.,TRBJ1-1,TRBV12-3/TRBV12-4,TGTGCCAGCAGCAGTGACACCGCCGAAGCTTTCTTT,CASSSDTAEAFF
.,.,TRBJ1-2,TRBV27,TGTGCCAGCAGTTTAACTGGCGGACTTAACTATGGCTACACCTTC,CASSLTGGLNYGYTF
.,.,TRBJ1-2,TRBV2,TGTGCCAGCAGTGAAACACAGGGCAAGGATGGCTACACCTTC,CASSETQGKDGYTF
.,.,TRBJ2-3,TRBV10-2,TGCGCCAGCAGTGAGTCGAGACAAACAGATACGCAGTATTTT,CASSESRQTDTQYF
.,.,TRBJ2-7,TRBV4-1,TGCGCCAGCAGCCATAAGGGGCACGAGCAGTACTTC,CASSHKGHEQYF
.,TRBD2,TRBJ2-1,TRBV6-2/TRBV6-3,TGTGCCAGCACCTTCAGCGGGGGGGCTGAGCAGTTCTTC,CASTFSGGAEQFF
many,TRBD2,TRBJ2-2,TRBV7-6,TGTGCCAGCAGCCTCGGACTAGCGACCGGGGAGCTGTTTTTT,CASSLGLATGELFF
many,.,TRBJ1-4,TRBV7-6,TGTGCCAGCAGCTTAGAGGGGCCCCAAACTAATGAAAAACTGTTTTTT,CASSLEGPQTNEKLFF
many,.,TRBJ1-1,TRBV7-2,TGTGCCAGCAGTCGCACCTTAACGGGCACTGAAGCTTTCTTT,CASSRTLTGTEAFF
many,.,TRBJ1-4,TRBV7-2,TGTGCCAGCAGCCCTCGGGACTCCAGAAAACTGTTTTTT,CASSPRDSRKLFF
.,TRBD1,TRBJ1-1,TRBV27,TGTGTCAGCAGGAACAGGGGAGGCCGGAACACTGAAGCTTTCTTT,CVSRNRGGRNTEAFF
many,.,TRBJ1-1,TRBV7-8,TGTGCCAGCAGCCCCGGGACCCAACCACCTTTCGACACTGAAGCTTTCTTT,CASSPGTQPPFDTEAFF
.,.,TRBJ2-3,TRBV13,TGTGCCAGCAGCATAAGGGGGACGGAGAGCACAGATACGCAGTATTTT,CASSIRGTESTDTQYF
.,.,TRBJ1-1,TRBV4-3,TGCGCCAGCAGCCCGATCGGTGGGGACTCCTTCTTT,CASSPIGGDSFF
few,TRBD2,TRBJ2-7,TRBV7-9,TGTGCCAGCAGTACAAGCGGGGGCCTACCCTACGAGCAGTACTTC,CASSTSGGLPYEQYF
many,TRBD1,TRBJ2-7,TRBV12-3/TRBV12-4,TGTGCCAGCAGCCAACCGGGACAGGGGTCGGAAGACTCACCAGACGAGCAGTACTTC,CASSQPGQGSEDSPDEQYF
few,.,TRBJ2-5,TRBV6-5,TGTGCCAGCAGTTACTCGAATCTAGAAGAGACCCAGTACTTC,CASSYSNLEETQYF
few,TRBD1,TRBJ1-2,TRBV15,TGTGCCACCAGCAGAGATAACCTGGAGGCAGGGGGAGTGGGCTACACCTTC,CATSRDNLEAGGVGYTF
.,.,TRBJ2-2,TRBV6-5,TGTGCCAGCACTCCCCGGGCAGGGAACACCGGGGAGCTGTTTTTT,CASTPRAGNTGELFF
many,.,TRBJ2-2,TRBV12-5,TGTGCTAGTGGTTTGAGGGGCGCCGGGGAGCTGTTTTTT,CASGLRGAGELFF
.,.,TRBJ2-3,TRBV20-1,TGCAGTGCTAGAGATATATTGATGGCCGTTACGCAGTATTTT,CSARDILMAVTQYF
.,.,TRBJ1-2,TRBV27,TGTGCCAGCAGCCCCTCAGTTAACTATGGCTACACCTTC,CASSPSVNYGYTF
.,TRBD2,TRBJ2-7,TRBV20-1,TGCAGTGCTAGAGACCCTGGGGGACTATCTCTCGACGAGCAGTACTTC,CSARDPGGLSLDEQYF
.,TRBD1,TRBJ2-1,TRBV12-3/TRBV12-4,TGTGCCAGCAGTTTTACGGGACAGGTTAACAATGAGCAGTTCTTC,CASSFTGQVNNEQFF
.,TRBD1,TRBJ2-3,TRBV12-3/TRBV12-4,TGTGCCAGCAGTCCCGGACAGGGGCTCACAGATACGCAGTATTTT,CASSPGQGLTDTQYF
.,TRBD2,TRBJ2-1,TRBV7-9,TGTGCCAGCAGCGTATCTAGCGGGGGGGCCGATGAGCAGTTCTTC,CASSVSSGGADEQFF
.,.,TRBJ2-1,TRBV4-3,TGCGCCAGCAGCCAAGGACGCCGAGGAAGTAGGTACAATGAGCAGTTCTTC,CASSQGRRGSRYNEQFF
many,TRBD1,TRBJ2-1,TRBV7-8,TGTGCCAGCACCGGACAGGCGTACAATGAGCAGTTCTTC,CASTGQAYNEQFF
few,.,TRBJ1-2,TRBV6-5,TGTGCCAGCATCTCAAGGGGGAACTATGGCTACACCTTC,CASISRGNYGYTF
many,TRBD2,TRBJ2-3,TRBV7-2,TGTGCCAGCAGCTTAGCCGGGACTAGCGGGGGGCGTGGCACAGATACGCAGTATTTT,CASSLAGTSGGRGTDTQYF
few,.,TRBJ2-2,TRBV12-5,TGTGCTAGTGGATTTAGGACCGGGGAGCTGTTTTTT,CASGFRTGELFF
.,.,TRBJ2-5,TRBV6-2/TRBV6-3,TGTGCCAGCAGTTACTCTGGGCCCCAGGACCAGTACTTC,CASSYSGPQDQYF
many,.,TRBJ2-3,TRBV6-2/TRBV6-3,TGTGCCAGCACCTTGGATGGTACGAGGGGTACGCAGTATTTT,CASTLDGTRGTQYF
once,TRBD1,TRBJ2-1,TRBV3-1,TGTGTCAGCAAAATGACAGGGGGTCTCTACAATGAGCAGTTCTTC,CVSKMTGGLYNEQFF
few,TRBD1,TRBJ1-3,TRBV4-1,TGCGCCAGCAGCCACCTTCTCGGACAGGGCGATTCCGTCTCTGGAAACACCATATATTTT,CASSHLLGQGDSVSGNTIYF
.,.,TRBJ2-3,TRBV3-1,TGTGCCAGCAGCCAAGTGCGAGAGGGTGGGACAGATACGCAGTATTTT,CASSQVREGGTDTQYF
few,TRBD1,TRBJ2-1,TRBV6-5,TGTGCCAGCAGTTACTCCGGGACAGGGCTGAATGAGCAGTTCTTC,CASSYSGTGLNEQFF
.,.,TRBJ1-2,TRBV29-1,TGCAGCGCCCAGACGGGCAAGGTGGGGGAGGGCTACACCTTC,CSAQTGKVGEGYTF
.,.,TRBJ1-5,TRBV6-1,TGTGCCAGCAGTGGACAGCTTTATAGCAATCAGACCCAGCATTTT,CASSGQLYSNQTQHF
.,.,TRBJ2-7,TRBV29-1,TGCAGCGTGTCAGGGGGGACCAGGGATGAGCAGTACTTC,CSVSGGTRDEQYF
few,.,TRBJ2-7,TRBV5-1,TGCGCCAGCAGTGCGGCGCGGGACGAGCAGTACTTC,CASSAARDEQYF
few,.,TRBJ1-5,TRBV27,TGTGCCAGCGGACCCCAGCAGCCCCAGCATTTT,CASGPQQPQHF
.,.,TRBJ1-2,TRBV14,TGTGCCAGCAGCCAAGGGGGTCGGACAGCCCGGGCGGACTATGGCTACACCTTC,CASSQGGRTARADYGYTF
.,.,TRBJ2-7,TRBV27,TGTGCCAGCAGTTTATACGGAGTGGAATACTTC,CASSLYGVEYF
many,.,TRBJ1-2,TRBV7-8,TGTGCCAGCAGCTTAGCTAGAGCACTGGATGGCTACACCTTC,CASSLARALDGYTF
.,.,TRBJ2-5,TRBV27,TGTGCCAGCAGTTTGGCGGGACAGCCCTCGGAGACCCAGTACTTC,CASSLAGQPSETQYF